What follows describes a single T cell receptor (beta chain). It was with 60 Vbeta and 13 Jbeta primers that the PCR ran. The table came from immunoSEQ multiplex PCR; TCRdb's copy has only in-frame clones and leaves some out. Seen here are about 57,000 clones, roughly 80% observed once, and the top ten hold about 4.3%. This entry belongs to a study of cytomegalovirus exposure and HLA in healthy donors. This clonotype was sampled from a man younger than 40 in good health and CMV-seronegative. The source material was PBMCs.

This CDR3 reads CASSEEQGVGETQYF. CDR3 sequence (DNA): TGTGCCAGCAGCGAAGAACAGGGGGTGGGGGAGACCCAGTACTTC. The V gene is TRBV7-2, the J gene TRBJ2-5; 8 bases match TRBD1. V shed 5 bases and J 5 bases; nucleotides not matched to a gene: 10. Germline lookup yields CDR1 SGHTA and CDR2 FQGNSA. The CDR3 sequence is 15 residues long.